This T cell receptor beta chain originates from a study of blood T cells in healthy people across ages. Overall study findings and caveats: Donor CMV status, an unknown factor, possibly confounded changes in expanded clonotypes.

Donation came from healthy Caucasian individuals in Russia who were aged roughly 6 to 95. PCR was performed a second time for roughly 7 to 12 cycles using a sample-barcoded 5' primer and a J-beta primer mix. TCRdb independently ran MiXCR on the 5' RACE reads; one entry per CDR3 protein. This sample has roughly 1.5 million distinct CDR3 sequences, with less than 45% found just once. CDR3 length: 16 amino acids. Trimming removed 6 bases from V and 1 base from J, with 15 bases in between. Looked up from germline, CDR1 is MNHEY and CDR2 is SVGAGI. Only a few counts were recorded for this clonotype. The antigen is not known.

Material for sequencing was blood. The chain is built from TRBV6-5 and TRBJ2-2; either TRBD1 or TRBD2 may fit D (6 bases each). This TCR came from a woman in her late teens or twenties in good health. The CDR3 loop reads CASRIFAGQNTGELFF. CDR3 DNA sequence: TGTGCCAGCAGGATATTCGCGGGACAGAACACCGGGGAGCTGTTTTTT.